A single sample gave rise to the 22 T cell receptor beta chains below, sequenced in a study of shared clonotypes between healthy human individuals. Assay used: immunoSEQ multiplex PCR; TCRdb lists only in-frame clones, some missing. The table records about 1.1 million clones, approximately 80% of them present only once. The specimen sequenced was memory CD4+ T cells from PBMCs. The subset was: CD45RA-negative fraction. These receptors all come from a man aged 18-30 years in good health. Some clones in this sample may be carry-over from other donors' samples.

The chain uses TRBV4-1 and TRBJ2-3; TRBD1 might be the D (6 bases). CDR3 size: 15 residues. Germline lookup yields CDR1 MGHRA and CDR2 YSYEKL. Trimming shortened V by 1 base and J by 3 bases, and 11 bases separated the two germline ends. CDR3 region: CASSQGYQGTDTQYF. DNA of the CDR3: TGCGCCAGCAGCCAAGGTTATCAGGGGACAGATACGCAGTATTTT.

This sequence joins TRBV29-1 and TRBJ1-2, with D possibly TRBD1 on 6 matching bases. The CDR3 contains 14 residues. Trimming removed 0 bases from V and 4 bases from J, with 12 bases in between. Germline V gives CDR1 SQVTM, CDR2 ANQGSEA. CDR3 sequence reads: CSVEDQDSPYGYTF. In DNA form, the CDR3 reads TGCAGCGTTGAAGATCAGGACAGCCCCTATGGCTACACCTTC.

CDR3 protein: CASSPAGGNYGYTF. DNA for the CDR3: TGTGCCAGCAGCCCCGCAGGGGGCAACTATGGCTACACCTTC. The chain uses TRBV28 and TRBJ1-2, with 8 bases identical to TRBD1. Unmatched junction bases numbered 5, after V lost 6 bases and J lost 2 bases. This CDR3 is built from 14 residues. Germline CDR1 reads MDHEN; CDR2 reads SYDVKM.

The V call is TRBV7-2, the J call TRBJ2-7, with no clear D. Germline V CDR1 and CDR2: SGHTA, FQGNSA. V shed 2 bases and J shed 5 bases, with 19 bases lying between them. The CDR3 extends over 16 amino acids. The CDR3 nucleotides read TGTGCCAGCAGCTTAAGTCGTATTGGGTTCTGGGACGAGCAGTACTTC. This codes for CASSLSRIGFWDEQYF.

In its sample, this clone was seen once. V and J are TRBV2 and TRBJ2-1; D ambiguous. Trimming left V 2 bases short and J 7 bases short, with 6 bases between. Germline assignment: CDR1 SNHLY and CDR2 FYNNEI. The CDR3 runs 12 residues. CDR3 protein: CASSETGNEQFF. The CDR3 nucleotides read TGTGCCAGCAGTGAAACGGGTAATGAGCAGTTCTTC.

The V and J genes are TRBV29-1 and TRBJ2-3; 9 bases line up with TRBD1. The junction had 0 bases not matched to a gene; V was cut back by 7 bases and J by 1 base. The CDR3 is made up of 12 amino acids. The germline CDR1 and CDR2 sequences are SQVTM and ANQGSEA. In nucleotides, the CDR3 is TGCAGCGGGGACAGGGGCACAGATACGCAGTATTTT. As protein: CSGDRGTDTQYF.

The chain is built from TRBV5-1 and TRBJ1-5; TRBD1 aligns across 7 bases. CDR3 size: 17 residues. V was clipped by 1 base and J by 0 bases; unmatched bases: 7. In germline, CDR1 is SGHRS, CDR2 YFSETQ. CDR3 sequence reads: CASSLRGTANSNQPQHF. CDR3 coding DNA: TGCGCCAGCAGCTTGAGGGGGACAGCAAATAGCAATCAGCCCCAGCATTTT.

The chain uses TRBV7-9 and TRBJ2-3; 7 nucleotides line up with TRBD1. This CDR3 is built from 15 residues. V was pared by 2 bases and J by 4 bases, with 6 bases of the junction left unmatched. Germline-derived CDR1 and CDR2 are SEHNR and FQNEAQ (reference sequence). CDR3 in DNA: TGTGCCAGCAGCTTATCGACCGGGACAGCAGATACGCAGTATTTT. This codes for CASSLSTGTADTQYF.

This chain links TRBV5-1 with TRBJ1-5, with a tentative D call TRBD1 (5 bases). The V gene lost 8 bases and the J gene lost 9 bases, with 18 bases spanning the gap. From germline, CDR1 is SGHRS and CDR2 YFSETQ. The CDR3 has 13 amino acids. The CDR3 loop reads CASRPNPGRPQHF. DNA of the CDR3: TGCGCCAGTCGGCCGAACCCAGGGAGGCCCCAGCATTTT.

The chain links TRBV6-1 to TRBJ1-2, with 7 bases matching TRBD1. This CDR3 has 15 residues. J lost 3 bases, V lost 4 bases, and 8 bases had no gene match. In germline, CDR1 is MNHNS, CDR2 SASEGT. The CDR3 nucleotides read TGTGCCAGCAGTGCAAGGGGGCGCTGGGACTATGGCTACACCTTC. As protein: CASSARGRWDYGYTF.

This chain joins TRBV5-1 and TRBJ1-3; 10 nucleotides agree with TRBD1. The V gene end was trimmed by 0 bases and the J gene end by 4 bases; junction bases not matched to a gene: 4. Germline V gene sequence: CDR1 SGHRS, CDR2 YFSETQ. This CDR3 is 16 amino acids long. The CDR3 protein is CASSLGGTGDGNTIYF. CDR3 sequence (DNA): TGCGCCAGCAGCTTGGGCGGGACAGGGGACGGAAACACCATATATTTT.

This clone was seen at least ten times. The V gene is TRBV11-2, the J gene TRBJ2-1, with D unclear. Germline V gene data show CDR1 as SGHAT and CDR2 as FQNNGV. CDR3 length: 14 residues. Trimming removed 5 bases at V and 2 bases at J, with 10 bases between. The CDR3 sequence: CASSRPGTYNEQFF. The CDR3 DNA sequence: TGTGCCAGCAGCCGACCAGGAACCTACAATGAGCAGTTCTTC.

Many counts were recorded for this clone. The CDR3 is CASSFTGTGDWIYF. DNA for the CDR3: TGTGCCAGCAGCTTTACCGGGACAGGGGATTGGATATATTTT. This sequence joins TRBV5-6 and TRBJ1-3; 10 positions agree with TRBD1. This CDR3 contains 14 residues. Looked up from germline, CDR1 is SGHDT and CDR2 is YYEEEE. The J segment lost 13 bases and the V segment lost 2 bases, leaving 9 bases of the junction unmatched. Drawing the rest from reference TRBV5-6 and TRBJ1-3, the complete variable domain is DAGVTQSPTHLIKTRGQQVTLRCSPKSGHDTVSWYQQALGQGPQFIFQYYEEEERQRGNFPDRFSGHQFPNYSSELNVNALLLGDSALYLCASSFTGTGDWIYFGEGSWLTVV.

The table lists this clone with many counts. The rearrangement uses TRBV7-3 and TRBJ2-3; D not resolved. CDR3 size: 13 residues. The ends were cut back, 4 bases at V and 2 bases at J, with 7 bases in the middle. Per the germline V gene, CDR1 is SGHTA and CDR2 is FQGTGA. CDR3 coding DNA: TGTGCCAGCAGCTCTCCCGACACAGATACGCAGTATTTT. This gives the protein CASSSPDTDTQYF.

The CDR3, as DNA: TGCGCCAGCAGTCAATTAAGGTTCAGGGGACAGGGTACGTGGGAGCAGTACTTC. Protein product: CASSQLRFRGQGTWEQYF. This chain connects TRBV23-1 to TRBJ2-7; TRBD1 aligns across 9 bases. TRBV23-1 is an ORF, and what it does is uncertain. The CDR3 is 18 amino acids. Unmatched junction bases numbered 17, after V lost 1 base and J lost 7 bases.

In its sample, this clone was seen a few times. The chain has TRBV5-1 and TRBJ2-3, with 9 nucleotides matching TRBD2. Germline assignment: CDR1 SGHRS and CDR2 YFSETQ. There are 16 residues in the CDR3. Trimming cost V 4 bases and J 1 base; bases outside gene matches: 7. The CDR3 region is CASSPSIAGGTDTQYF. DNA of the CDR3: TGCGCCAGCAGCCCCTCTATAGCGGGGGGCACAGATACGCAGTATTTT.

This clone has just a few counts. The genes are TRBV15 and TRBJ1-1; D possibly corresponds to TRBD1 (5 bases). V lost 3 bases and J lost 5, with 16 bases in between. This CDR3 has 15 residues. Germline V CDR1 and CDR2: LNHNV, YYDKDF (reference sequence). CDR3 sequence reads: CATSSNPGLGTEAFF. CDR3 nucleotides: TGTGCCACCAGCAGCAATCCGGGACTGGGGACTGAAGCTTTCTTT.

The chain joins TRBV5-8 to TRBJ2-3; D perhaps matches TRBD1 (5 bases). The CDR3 spans 14 residues. Trimming cost V 2 bases and J 4 bases, with 11 bases left between them. Germline CDR1 is SGHTS and CDR2 is YDEGEE. CDR3 DNA: TGTGCCAGCAGCTTTTTTTCAGGGCCAGATACGCAGTATTTT. Its translation: CASSFFSGPDTQYF.

This clone was seen just once. This chain links TRBV28 with TRBJ1-1; 8 nucleotides agree with TRBD1. There are 17 residues in the CDR3. The germline V gene encodes CDR1 MDHEN and CDR2 SYDVKM. Losses at the gene ends were 7 bases for V and 6 bases for J; bases not matched to a gene: 19. CDR3 coding DNA: TGTGCCAGCACCCCCATCGGGACAGGCGTAATCGGCGCTGAAGCTTTCTTT. Translation gives CASTPIGTGVIGAEAFF.

This clone occurred a few times. This chain links TRBV5-1 with TRBJ1-2; 11 nucleotides line up with TRBD1. The CDR3 extends over 15 amino acids. Germline lookup yields CDR1 SGHRS and CDR2 YFSETQ. V lost 4 bases, J lost 4 bases, and 6 bases stayed unmatched. The CDR3 sequence is CASSRDRGAGYGYTF. In DNA, the CDR3 is TGCGCCAGCAGCAGGGACAGGGGGGCGGGCTATGGCTACACCTTC.

The CDR3: CASRAGQIVGNTIYF. CDR3 nucleotides: TGTGCCAGCAGGGCGGGACAGATTGTCGGAAACACCATATATTTT. J is TRBJ1-3 and V is TRBV28; 7 nucleotides agree with TRBD1. The V and J ends lost 6 bases and 4 bases, in that order; junction bases with no gene match: 9. CDR1 is MDHEN and CDR2 is SYDVKM in the germline V gene. There are 15 residues in the CDR3.

The chain joins TRBV30 to TRBJ2-5, with 11 nucleotides matching TRBD2. The length of the CDR3 is 14 residues. J was trimmed by 4 bases and V by 1 base; bases with no gene match: 2. In germline, CDR1 is GTSNPN, CDR2 SVGIG (reference sequence). The CDR3 here is CAWSDGLAGETQYF. Written as DNA, the CDR3 is TGTGCCTGGAGTGACGGACTAGCGGGAGAGACCCAGTACTTC.